Below are 11 T cell receptor beta chains sequenced from a single sample in a study of T-cell reconstitution after alpha-beta-depleted transplantation in children. Overall study results and limits: Counts and diversity of T cells one year after transplant came mostly from newly produced T cells.

Antigens of these TCRs are unknown. Unique molecular identifiers were incorporated into the prepared TCRbeta library. TCRdb reprocessed the PCR reads via MiXCR and lists one record per CDR3 protein. The sample has fewer than 350,000 distinct CDR3 sequences, over 7% seen once. The sequenced sample was peripheral blood, obtained 360 days after TCRalphabeta/CD19-depleted stem cell transplant. These receptors were collected from a female patient aged 2-9 years who had a stem cell transplant for Fanconi anemia, so the T cells may come from the graft donor.

This clonotype has a count of ten or more. The chain carries TRBV5-5 and TRBJ2-5; a weak D match, TRBD2 (5 bases). The CDR3 extends over 14 amino acids. Trimming cost V 0 bases and J 4 bases, with 10 bases left between them. The V gene's germline CDR1 is SGHKS and CDR2 YYEKEE (reference sequence). CDR3 coding DNA: TGTGCCAGCAGCTTGGGCCAGCGGTTAGAGACCCAGTACTTC. The encoded protein is CASSLGQRLETQYF.

This clonotype was recorded a few times. The chain carries TRBV6-5 and TRBJ1-5, with D possibly being TRBD1 (5 bases). The CDR3 is 15 residues long. V gave up 0 bases and J gave up 5 bases, with 11 bases separating them. The germline gives CDR1 MNHEY, CDR2 SVGAGI. The CDR3 is CASSYSGWGDQPQHF. CDR3 nucleotides: TGTGCCAGCAGTTACTCGGGTTGGGGGGATCAGCCCCAGCATTTT.

This clonotype was picked up many times. The chain has TRBV4-2 and TRBJ1-4; unclear D gene. The V end lost 0 bases, the J end lost 7 bases, and 15 bases lay between the germline ends. Germline V gives CDR1 LGHNA, CDR2 YNFKEQ. The CDR3 is 16 residues long. CDR3 amino acids: CASSQEGSQDPEKLFF. The DNA of the CDR3 is TGTGCCAGCAGCCAAGAAGGTAGTCAGGACCCTGAAAAACTGTTTTTT.

V gene TRBV27 combines with J gene TRBJ2-7; TRBD1 might be the D (6 bases). V gave up 8 bases and J gave up 2 bases, with 19 bases separating them. Germline values: CDR1 MNHEY, CDR2 SMNVEV (reference sequence). The CDR3 has 15 amino acids. The CDR3 nucleotides read TGTGCCAGCTCCCGGGTGGCAGGGGTTGCCTACGAGCAGTACTTC. Translation gives CASSRVAGVAYEQYF.

Many counts were recorded for this clonotype. This sequence joins TRBV20-1 and TRBJ1-2; D gene uncertain. The length of the CDR3 is 14 residues. The V end was cut by 1 base, the J end by 4 bases, with 13 bases between. CDR1 and CDR2 (germline): DFQATT, SNEGSKA (reference sequence). CDR3 bases: TGCAGTGCTAGAGTCTACGGACCCGTCTATGGCTACACCTTC. Encoded protein: CSARVYGPVYGYTF.

V usage is TRBV30 and J usage is TRBJ1-2; D call uncertain. The V end lost 3 bases, the J end lost 7 bases, and 12 bases lay between the germline ends. In germline, CDR1 is GTSNPN, CDR2 SVGIG (reference sequence). The CDR3 length is 12 residues. The DNA of the CDR3 is TGTGCCTGGAGGACGCGGGGTCTTGGCTACACCTTC. As protein: CAWRTRGLGYTF.

This clonotype was recorded at least ten times. The J gene is TRBJ1-1, the V gene TRBV5-1; D not resolved. V gave up 0 bases and J gave up 6 bases, with 9 bases separating them. The CDR3 has 13 amino acids. The germline V gene has CDR1 SGHRS and CDR2 YFSETQ. CDR3 DNA: TGCGCCAGCAGCTTGGGGGTTGGATCTGAAGCTTTCTTT. It yields the protein CASSLGVGSEAFF.

This clonotype was picked up many times. The V gene is TRBV20-1, the J gene TRBJ1-1, with D perhaps TRBD1 (5 bases). Germline lookup yields CDR1 DFQATT and CDR2 SNEGSKA (reference sequence). The CDR3 runs to 14 residues. The germline V and J ends were trimmed by 0 bases and 4 bases, with 12 bases remaining between them. Here the CDR3 DNA reads TGCAGTGCTAGAGATAGGGCAGGGTTCACTGAAGCTTTCTTT. Translated, it gives CSARDRAGFTEAFF.

This chain joins TRBV5-5 and TRBJ2-3; D not resolved. The CDR3 is 17 amino acids. In germline, CDR1 is SGHKS, CDR2 YYEKEE (reference sequence). Trimming pared 1 base from V and 1 base from J, leaving 16 bases between. CDR3 sequence: CASSLLNSVGGTDTQYF. In DNA form, the CDR3 reads TGTGCCAGCAGCTTGTTAAACAGCGTTGGGGGCACAGATACGCAGTATTTT.

The chain carries TRBV19 and TRBJ2-1; TRBD1 matches 7 bases. Looked up from germline, CDR1 is LNHDA and CDR2 is SQIVND (reference sequence). V shed 9 bases, J shed 10 bases, and the junction held 6 bases outside the gene matches. This CDR3 comprises 11 residues. Here the CDR3 reads CASRKGGEQFF. In nucleotides, the CDR3 is TGTGCCAGCCGTAAAGGGGGCGAGCAGTTCTTC.

Ten or more counts support this clonotype. The rearrangement links TRBV20-1 to TRBJ1-5; D is unclear. V dropped 6 bases and J dropped 6 bases, with 15 bases sitting between them. The germline gives CDR1 DFQATT, CDR2 SNEGSKA (reference sequence). This CDR3 region has 13 residues. The DNA of the CDR3 is TGCAGTGCCCCGGACGGGTGGAGTCAGCCCCAGCATTTT. Protein product: CSAPDGWSQPQHF.